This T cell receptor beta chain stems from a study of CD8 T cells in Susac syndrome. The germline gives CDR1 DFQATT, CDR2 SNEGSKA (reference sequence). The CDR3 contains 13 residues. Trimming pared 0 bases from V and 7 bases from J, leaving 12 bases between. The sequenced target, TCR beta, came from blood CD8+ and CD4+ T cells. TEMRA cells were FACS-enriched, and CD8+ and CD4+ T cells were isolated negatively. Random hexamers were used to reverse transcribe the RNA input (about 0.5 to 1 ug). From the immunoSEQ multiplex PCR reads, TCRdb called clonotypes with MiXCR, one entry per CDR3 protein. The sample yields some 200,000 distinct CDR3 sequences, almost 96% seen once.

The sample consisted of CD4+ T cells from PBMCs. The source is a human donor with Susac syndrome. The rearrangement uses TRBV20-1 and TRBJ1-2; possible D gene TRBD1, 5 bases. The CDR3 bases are TGCAGTGCTAGAGATACGGGACGGGCTGGCTACACCTTC. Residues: CSARDTGRAGYTF.